This T cell receptor beta chain was obtained from a study of OX40 agonist ivuxolimab in advanced cancers. Turning to the study itself: The treatment was a fully human IgG2 OX40 agonist, ivuxolimab. Cohort: more than 75% men, mean age approximately 66, aged about 20 to 85.

Deletions cut 1 base from V and 3 bases from J, with 13 bases between. From germline, CDR1 is LGHNA and CDR2 YSLEER. This CDR3 spans 15 amino acids. As regards this clone: Its specificity is unknown.

Produced via immunoSEQ multiplex PCR; TCRdb's table is partial and in-frame only. Among approximately 82,000 clones listed, around four fifths were seen once. Study conclusions and caveats: In general, CD8+ T cells held more expanded clones than CD4+ did, on average. Blood T cells, both CD4+ and CD8+, expanded clonally by week 6 at 0.1 to 3.0 mg/kg.

The sequence came from an adult with an advanced solid tumor such as melanoma, head and neck, liver or kidney cancer. The starting material was CD4+ or CD8+ T cells sorted from blood, obtained in a trial of the OX40 agonist ivuxolimab. This chain connects TRBV4-3 to TRBJ2-7; D uncertain. The CDR3 sequence: CASSQGSRLDYEQYF. For the CDR3, the DNA is TGCGCCAGCAGCCAAGGTTCCAGGCTGGACTACGAGCAGTACTTC.